The rows below give T cell receptor beta chains drawn from one sample of a study of CD8+ T cells in alopecia areata. Sequencing was performed with immunoSEQ multiplex PCR; in TCRdb, only in-frame clones are kept and a portion is missing. The sample has around 200,000 clones, 64% seen once. Sequencing was performed on CD4+ T cells sorted from blood, taken at week 4, from a patient treated with tofacitinib. Receptor source: a human donor with alopecia areata. The CDR3 runs from the conserved cysteine through the conserved F or W.

V gene	CDR3 length	J gene	CDR3 protein
TRBV5-1	15	TRBJ1-1	CASSPRSSGGTEAFF
TRBV4-1	14	TRBJ1-4	CASSPGQGAEKLFF
TRBV29-1	13	TRBJ1-1	CSVGVGVNTEAFF
TRBV7-9	13	TRBJ2-5	CASSIEGGETQYF
TRBV9	14	TRBJ2-7	CASSVAGNRDEQYF
TRBV5-4	13	TRBJ2-2	CASSATRTGELFF
TRBV7-9	15	TRBJ2-1	CASSIRLAGEVEQFF
TRBV29-1	16	TRBJ2-3	CSVEDRAGLLLDTQYF
TRBV23-1	14	TRBJ2-7	CASSQSLPAYEQYF
TRBV6-1	14	TRBJ1-1	CASSEVTTVGVGFF
TRBV15	14	TRBJ1-2	CATSSGSTAYGYTF
TRBV5-6	11	TRBJ2-1	CASSLANEQFF
TRBV27	15	TRBJ1-6	CASRDSLKNNSPLHF
TRBV6-1	15	TRBJ1-4	CASSLRQTTNEKLFF
TRBV11-2	16	TRBJ2-5	CASSSPLASGERTQYF
TRBV4-1	14	TRBJ1-6	CASSRGQGNSPLHF
TRBV7-2	14	TRBJ2-4	CASSFMSAKNIQYF
TRBV18	15	TRBJ2-2	CASSPQGGDTGELFF